This T cell receptor beta chain was captured in a study of T-cell memory formation after mild COVID-19. Researchers used 5'RACE with constant-segment primers to make TCR alpha and TCR beta cDNA libraries that carry sample barcodes and UMIs. TCRdb reprocessed the 5' RACE reads via MiXCR and lists one record per CDR3 protein. The sample yields around 250,000 distinct CDR3 sequences, under 20% seen once. Remarks on this clonotype: No antigen is known for it.

CDR1 is MDHEN, CDR2 SYDVKM, per germline. V lost 1 base and J lost 4; bases outside the gene matches: 6. This CDR3 contains 15 residues. Study-level findings and limits: Contracting clones, day 15 to 85, had balanced CD4/CD8, and later expanders favored CD4+. The SARS-CoV-2 specificity of second-wave clones reaching peak at day 37 remained unverified.

The source is a man in his late teens or twenties who had mild COVID-19 (a few samples of this study predate the infection). Cell type and time point are not known. Material for sequencing was PBMCs or a T cell subset sorted from them (not recorded which). This chain links TRBV28 with TRBJ2-5, with 7 bases lining up with TRBD2. CDR3 region: CASSLSAGGRETQYF. For the CDR3, the DNA is TGTGCCAGCAGTTTATCTGCCGGGGGGAGAGAGACCCAGTACTTC.